This is a list of T cell receptor beta chains from one sample in a study of OX40 agonist ivuxolimab in advanced cancers. Sequenced by immunoSEQ multiplex PCR; TCRdb stores in-frame clones only, minus some. The sample shows over 75,000 clones, 90% of them seen only once. Sequenced here: CD4+ or CD8+ T cells sorted from blood, sampled in a trial of the OX40 agonist ivuxolimab. The origin of the receptors is an adult with an advanced solid tumor such as melanoma, head and neck, liver or kidney cancer. The CDR3 runs from the conserved cysteine through the conserved F or W. A D gene is named only where the DNA matches it firmly. Rows give clone size only sometimes, using once, few, many, or a class for an expanded clone.

d_call,v_call,j_call,clone_size,cdr3_nt,cdr3_aa
-,TRBV7-2,TRBJ2-1,once,TGTGCCAGCAGCTTATCATCGGCCCGGCAGTTCTTC,CASSLSSARQFF
TRBD2,TRBV4-1,TRBJ2-3,-,TGCGCCAGCAGCCACGGCGGGGCGGGAGTGGGCACAGATACGCAGTATTTT,CASSHGGAGVGTDTQYF
TRBD1,TRBV7-8,TRBJ2-3,-,TGTGCCAGCAGTCCAGGGGACAGCCTCACAGATACGCAGTATTTT,CASSPGDSLTDTQYF
-,TRBV7-2,TRBJ2-7,-,TGTGCCAGCAGGTTCCAAGGGGGGATGGGGGAGCAGTACTTC,CASRFQGGMGEQYF
TRBD1,TRBV19,TRBJ2-2,-,TGTGCCAGTAGTATAACAGGGGGCACCGGGGAGCTGTTTTTT,CASSITGGTGELFF
TRBD2,TRBV7-2,TRBJ2-2,few,TGTGCCAGCAGCCCCAGCGGGAGGTACACCGGGGAGCTGTTTTTT,CASSPSGRYTGELFF
-,TRBV5-4,TRBJ2-7,-,TGTGCCAGCAGCTTGGAACTCGCTTCTGACTACGAGCAGTACTTC,CASSLELASDYEQYF
TRBD1,TRBV10-3,TRBJ2-3,-,TGTGCCATCATGAACAGGGGGCCGGGTAGCACAGATACGCAGTATTTT,CAIMNRGPGSTDTQYF
TRBD2,TRBV7-8,TRBJ2-3,-,TGTGCCAGCAGCTTAGAGGGGCGGGAGATTGATACGCAGTATTTT,CASSLEGREIDTQYF
-,TRBV10-2,TRBJ2-3,-,TGCGCCAGCACCCGGGCTAACACAGATACGCAGTATTTT,CASTRANTDTQYF
-,TRBV9,TRBJ2-2,-,TGTGCCAGCAGCCAGGCAATGAGCACCGGGGAGCTGTTTTTT,CASSQAMSTGELFF
-,TRBV7-2,TRBJ1-3,-,TGTGCCAGCAGCTACGCCGGGATCTCTGGAAACACCATATATTTT,CASSYAGISGNTIYF
-,TRBV28,TRBJ2-7,-,TGTGCCAGCAGTTTGGACCCGGACAGAAACGAGCAGTACTTC,CASSLDPDRNEQYF
TRBD1,TRBV19,TRBJ1-2,-,TGTGCCAGTAGTGTCACCGGGACAGGGGGTAACTATGGCTACACCTTC,CASSVTGTGGNYGYTF
-,TRBV12-5,TRBJ1-4,once,TGTGCTAGTGGTCCCCAACACACGGTCCTTTATGAAAAACTGTTTTTT,CASGPQHTVLYEKLFF
-,TRBV2,TRBJ2-2,-,TGTGCCAGCAGCCCGACCCTTTCCACCGGGGAGCTGTTTTTT,CASSPTLSTGELFF
TRBD2,TRBV4-2,TRBJ2-7,-,TGTGCCAGCAGCCAAGGACTAGCGGGGGTCTCCTACGAGCAGTACTTC,CASSQGLAGVSYEQYF
-,TRBV9,TRBJ2-6,-,TGTGCCAGCAGTCATTCTCTACGATTTGAAGCCTCTGGGGCCAACGTCCTGACTTTC,CASSHSLRFEASGANVLTF
-,TRBV11-3,TRBJ2-7,-,TGTGCCAGCAGCTTAGGCGGAAGCGGCTCCTACGAGCAGTACTTC,CASSLGGSGSYEQYF
-,TRBV11-3,TRBJ1-4,-,TGTGCCAGCAGCTTATCATTCCGGGACCCCGGACGTTTGGTGTCTGAAAAACTGTTTTTT,CASSLSFRDPGRLVSEKLFF
-,TRBV11-1,TRBJ2-1,-,TGTGCCAGCAGGAGACAGGACGAGCAGTTCTTC,CASRRQDEQFF
-,TRBV7-9,TRBJ1-2,-,TGTGCCAGCAGTTTGGACAGTTTCTATGGCTACACCTTC,CASSLDSFYGYTF
-,TRBV9,TRBJ2-7,-,TGTGCCAGCAGCGTAGTTCCGCAGTCAACCTACGAGCAGTACTTC,CASSVVPQSTYEQYF
-,TRBV9,TRBJ1-1,-,TGTGCCAGCAGCGTAGGCCAGGGCTCCCTCGGCACTGAAGCTTTCTTT,CASSVGQGSLGTEAFF
TRBD1,TRBV4-2,TRBJ2-3,-,TGTGCCAGCAGCCAGGGGCTCGGACAGGGGACAGATACGCAGTATTTT,CASSQGLGQGTDTQYF
TRBD1,TRBV5-1,TRBJ2-1,-,TGCGCCAGCAGCTTGGCCCCACAGGGGGCTTACAATGAGCAGTTCTTC,CASSLAPQGAYNEQFF
-,TRBV7-2,TRBJ1-5,-,TGTGCCAGCAGCTCAGGGCCCAATCAGCCCCAGCATTTT,CASSSGPNQPQHF
TRBD1,TRBV6-1,TRBJ2-7,-,TGTGCCAGCAGGTATATGGGACAGGCTGCCTACGAGCAGTACTTC,CASRYMGQAAYEQYF
-,TRBV7-2,TRBJ1-3,-,TGTGCCAGCAGCTCTAACGGCGGAAACACCATATATTTT,CASSSNGGNTIYF
-,TRBV11-3,TRBJ1-2,-,TGTGCCAGCAGCTTAGGCTCTGCTCGCGGCTACACCTTC,CASSLGSARGYTF
TRBD1,TRBV19,TRBJ2-3,-,TGTGCCAGTAGTAATTGGGACAGGCCTACAGATACGCAGTATTTT,CASSNWDRPTDTQYF
-,TRBV7-8,TRBJ2-3,-,TGTGCCAGCAGCTTTTACCACGGACCAGATACGCAGTATTTT,CASSFYHGPDTQYF
-,TRBV19,TRBJ1-5,few,TGTGCCAGTAGTATCGACCAGGGGAATCAGCCCCAGCATTTT,CASSIDQGNQPQHF